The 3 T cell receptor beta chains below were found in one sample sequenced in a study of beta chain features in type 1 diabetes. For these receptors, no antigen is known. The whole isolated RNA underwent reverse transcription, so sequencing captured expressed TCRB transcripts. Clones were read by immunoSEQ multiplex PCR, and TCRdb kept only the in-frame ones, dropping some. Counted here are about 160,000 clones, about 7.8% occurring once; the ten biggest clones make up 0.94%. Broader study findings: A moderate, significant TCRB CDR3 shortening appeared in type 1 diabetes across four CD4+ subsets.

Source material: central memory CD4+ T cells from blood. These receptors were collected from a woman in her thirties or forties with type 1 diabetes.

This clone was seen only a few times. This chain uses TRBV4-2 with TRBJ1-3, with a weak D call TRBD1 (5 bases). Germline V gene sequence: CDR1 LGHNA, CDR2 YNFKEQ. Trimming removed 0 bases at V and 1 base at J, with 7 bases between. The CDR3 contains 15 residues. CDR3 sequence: CASSQEGVSGNTIYF. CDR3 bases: TGTGCCAGCAGCCAAGAAGGGGTTTCTGGAAACACCATATATTTT.

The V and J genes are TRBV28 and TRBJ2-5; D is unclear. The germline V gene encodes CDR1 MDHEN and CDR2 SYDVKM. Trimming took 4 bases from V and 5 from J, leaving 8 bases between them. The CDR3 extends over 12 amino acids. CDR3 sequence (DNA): TGTGCCAGCAGTTCGGTCCGGGAGACCCAGTACTTC. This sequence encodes CASSSVRETQYF.

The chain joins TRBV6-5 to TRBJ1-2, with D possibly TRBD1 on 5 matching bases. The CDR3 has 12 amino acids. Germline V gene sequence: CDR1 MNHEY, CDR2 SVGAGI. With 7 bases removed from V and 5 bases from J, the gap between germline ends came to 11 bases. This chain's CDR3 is CASTSGLYGYTF. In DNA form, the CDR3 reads TGTGCCAGCACCTCAGGGTTGTATGGCTACACCTTC.